This T cell receptor beta chain was documented in a study of shared clonotypes between healthy human individuals. The method was immunoSEQ multiplex PCR; TCRdb's version includes in-frame clones alone and lacks a portion of them. The sample has roughly 1,600,000 clones; about 98.5% are singletons. V was shortened by 7 bases and J by 4 bases, with 19 bases between the two germline ends. In germline, CDR1 is LNHDA, CDR2 SQIVND (reference sequence). The CDR3 covers 15 residues. Note on this clone: Antigen unknown.

CD4+ cells yielded CD45RA+ naive and CD45RA-negative memory subsets. Study-level points and caveats: As a rule, naive subsets had a larger estimated richness than memory subsets. Generation of non-shared clonotypes was less probable than generation of clonotypes shared by all four donors. Rarefaction gave evidence that sorted-subset sequencing remained incomplete despite large depth.

This chain connects TRBV19 to TRBJ1-2; TRBD1 is a possible D gene (5 bases). Source material: naive CD4+ T cells sorted from blood. Subset of the sample: CD45RA+ positively selected. The origin of this receptor is a man in his thirties or forties in good health. CDR3: CASTPRGAGLYGYTF. The CDR3 nucleotides are TGTGCCAGTACCCCCCGCGGGGCAGGACTCTATGGCTACACCTTC.